This TCR beta chain was sequenced in a study of blood T cell repertoires in COVID-19. Study background: Sites in the United States, Italy and Spain provided acute and convalescent COVID-19 samples. T cells, B-cell-depleted T cells, or PBMCs supplied cDNA or gDNA.

In the study's own analysis: Using reference gene primer amplification, nucleated cell counts were estimated. This table comes from immunoSEQ multiplex PCR, and its TCRdb copy is limited to in-frame clones, with some not included. Clone size and V and J calls were adopted from that table, with D and trimming inferred from the DNA. The sample holds just under 45,000 clones; approximately 88% are singletons and the top ten take roughly 1.4%. Germline lookup yields CDR1 SGDLS and CDR2 YYNGEE. The germline V and J ends were trimmed by 3 bases and 4 bases, with 11 bases remaining between them. The CDR3 is 14 residues long.

V and J are TRBV9 and TRBJ2-1; possible D gene TRBD2, 6 bases. This sequence was found in a middle-aged woman with acute or convalescent COVID-19. The sample consisted of peripheral blood. CDR3 DNA sequence: TGTGCCAGCAGCGGAGGGACTGGTTACAATGAGCAGTTCTTC. Amino acid sequence: CASSGGTGYNEQFF.